A selection of T cell receptor beta chains follows, all from one sample in a study of shared clonotypes between healthy human individuals. TCRdb's copy holds only in-frame clones and misses some; the assay was immunoSEQ multiplex PCR. The sample carries about 2.1 million clones, about 93% recorded once. The material sequenced was naive CD8+ T cells from PBMCs. The receptor set was obtained from a man younger than 35 in good health. Some clones in this sample may be carry-over from other donors' samples. The CDR3 runs from the conserved cysteine through the conserved F or W. The D gene is left open where the match is weak. Some rows have no size entry. The others give once, few or many, or a class for an expanded clone.

V: TRBV4-3; D: NA; J: TRBJ2-3; size: NA; CDR3: CASSQDSARRTQYF; DNA: TGCGCCAGCAGCCAAGATTCGGCCCGGAGGACGCAGTATTTT
V: TRBV4-1; D: NA; J: TRBJ1-1; size: NA; CDR3: CASSPRMNTEAFF; DNA: TGCGCCAGCAGCCCGAGGATGAACACTGAAGCTTTCTTT
V: TRBV9; D: NA; J: TRBJ2-7; size: NA; CDR3: CASSHNGDVPTYEQYF; DNA: TGTGCCAGCAGCCACAACGGGGACGTTCCAACCTACGAGCAGTACTTC
V: TRBV4-1; D: NA; J: TRBJ2-1; size: NA; CDR3: CASSPMRVRGYNEQFF; DNA: TGCGCCAGCAGCCCTATGAGAGTACGGGGGTACAATGAGCAGTTCTTC
V: TRBV28; D: NA; J: TRBJ2-2; size: NA; CDR3: CASSVPGHQEGTGELFF; DNA: TGTGCCAGCAGTGTCCCGGGACACCAGGAGGGCACCGGGGAGCTGTTTTTT
V: TRBV5-6; D: TRBD1; J: TRBJ2-2; size: NA; CDR3: CASSFGTGHTGELFF; DNA: TGTGCCAGCAGCTTTGGGACAGGGCACACCGGGGAGCTGTTTTTT
V: TRBV9; D: TRBD2; J: TRBJ2-5; size: NA; CDR3: CASSGGTSGTPQETQYF; DNA: TGTGCCAGCAGCGGAGGGACTAGCGGGACGCCCCAAGAGACCCAGTACTTC
V: TRBV18; D: TRBD2; J: TRBJ2-5; size: NA; CDR3: CASSPPVIAGLRETQYF; DNA: TGTGCCAGCTCACCACCGGTGATAGCGGGGCTCCGGGAGACCCAGTACTTC
V: TRBV28; D: TRBD2; J: TRBJ2-1; size: NA; CDR3: CASNELAGGFYNEQFF; DNA: TGTGCCAGCAACGAACTAGCGGGAGGTTTCTACAATGAGCAGTTCTTC
V: TRBV4-1; D: NA; J: TRBJ1-4; size: NA; CDR3: CASRTLQGPNEKLFF; DNA: TGCGCCAGCAGAACCCTACAGGGCCCTAATGAAAAACTGTTTTTT
V: TRBV5-1; D: NA; J: TRBJ2-7; size: NA; CDR3: CASSYRAGGEQYF; DNA: TGCGCCAGCAGCTACAGAGCGGGCGGCGAGCAGTACTTC
V: TRBV27; D: NA; J: TRBJ1-2; size: once; CDR3: CASSLPGGHGYTF; DNA: TGTGCCAGCAGTTTACCGGGGGGCCATGGCTACACCTTC
V: TRBV10-3; D: NA; J: TRBJ1-2; size: NA; CDR3: CAISERTDYGYTF; DNA: TGTGCCATCAGTGAACGAACAGACTATGGCTACACCTTC
V: TRBV5-5; D: NA; J: TRBJ2-7; size: NA; CDR3: CASSPLYGQSYEQYF; DNA: TGTGCCAGCAGCCCATTGTACGGACAGTCGTACGAGCAGTACTTC
V: TRBV6-6; D: NA; J: TRBJ1-2; size: NA; CDR3: CASSYKEYGYTF; DNA: TGTGCCAGCAGTTACAAGGAGTATGGCTACACCTTC
V: TRBV13; D: NA; J: TRBJ1-1; size: once; CDR3: CASSIRQGLAEAFF; DNA: TGTGCCAGCAGCATAAGGCAAGGGCTCGCTGAAGCTTTCTTT
V: TRBV27; D: NA; J: TRBJ2-7; size: NA; CDR3: CASSFGLGSSGYEQYF; DNA: TGTGCCAGCAGTTTTGGTCTCGGGAGTTCTGGATACGAGCAGTACTTC
V: TRBV28; D: NA; J: TRBJ2-2; size: NA; CDR3: CATMGGLTGELFF; DNA: TGTGCCACCATGGGCGGACTCACCGGGGAGCTGTTTTTT
V: TRBV7-8; D: NA; J: TRBJ2-7; size: NA; CDR3: CASSLAASYEQYF; DNA: TGTGCCAGCAGCTTGGCTGCTAGCTACGAGCAGTACTTC
V: TRBV9; D: TRBD1; J: TRBJ2-7; size: NA; CDR3: CASSVDGTGGYEQYF; DNA: TGTGCCAGCAGCGTAGATGGGACAGGGGGCTACGAGCAGTACTTC
V: TRBV30; D: NA; J: TRBJ1-5; size: NA; CDR3: CAWSVPMEQLYQPQHF; DNA: TGTGCCTGGAGTGTACCCATGGAGCAACTTTATCAGCCCCAGCATTTT
V: TRBV12-5; D: NA; J: TRBJ1-3; size: NA; CDR3: CASAWGGTGNTIYF; DNA: TGTGCTAGTGCCTGGGGGGGGACTGGAAACACCATATATTTT
V: TRBV29-1; D: NA; J: TRBJ1-1; size: NA; CDR3: CSVEGEGGRFEAFF; DNA: TGCAGCGTTGAGGGTGAGGGTGGGCGGTTTGAGGCTTTCTTT
V: TRBV11-2; D: NA; J: TRBJ1-1; size: NA; CDR3: CASSFGLSAFF; DNA: TGTGCCAGCAGCTTCGGACTTTCGGCTTTCTTT
V: TRBV7-3; D: NA; J: TRBJ2-1; size: few; CDR3: CASSLTGPLDEQFF; DNA: TGTGCCAGCAGCTTAACCGGGCCTCTTGATGAGCAGTTCTTC
V: TRBV13; D: NA; J: TRBJ2-1; size: NA; CDR3: CASSLQSSYNEQFF; DNA: TGTGCCAGCAGCTTACAAAGCTCCTACAATGAGCAGTTCTTC
V: TRBV4-1; D: NA; J: TRBJ2-1; size: NA; CDR3: CASSQDWTAGYNEQFF; DNA: TGCGCCAGCAGCCAAGATTGGACAGCGGGATACAATGAGCAGTTCTTC
V: TRBV7-6; D: TRBD2; J: TRBJ2-1; size: NA; CDR3: CASSLTSGPAREQFF; DNA: TGTGCCAGCAGCTTGACTAGCGGCCCAGCCCGGGAGCAGTTCTTC
V: TRBV10-3; D: TRBD2; J: TRBJ2-1; size: once; CDR3: CAISEAGGPDEQFF; DNA: TGTGCCATCAGTGAAGCGGGAGGGCCCGATGAGCAGTTCTTC
V: TRBV11-2; D: TRBD1; J: TRBJ2-7; size: NA; CDR3: CASSRPGQRLYEQYF; DNA: TGTGCCAGCAGCCGTCCGGGACAGCGCCTCTACGAGCAGTACTTC
V: TRBV27; D: NA; J: TRBJ2-1; size: NA; CDR3: CASSNSGALLVNEQFF; DNA: TGTGCCAGCAGTAATAGTGGGGCTTTACTAGTGAATGAGCAGTTCTTC
V: TRBV7-3; D: NA; J: TRBJ2-7; size: NA; CDR3: CASSFFPGVSYEQYF; DNA: TGTGCCAGCAGCTTCTTTCCAGGAGTCTCGTACGAGCAGTACTTC
V: TRBV4-3; D: TRBD2; J: TRBJ2-7; size: NA; CDR3: CASSQDLGLGGSYEQYF; DNA: TGCGCCAGCAGCCAAGATCTCGGATTGGGGGGGTCCTACGAGCAGTACTTC
V: TRBV19; D: TRBD1; J: TRBJ2-1; size: NA; CDR3: CASSIDLETGGYNEQFF; DNA: TGTGCCAGTAGTATAGATCTTGAGACAGGGGGCTACAATGAGCAGTTCTTC
V: TRBV4-1; D: NA; J: TRBJ1-6; size: once; CDR3: CASSQGPGSPLHF; DNA: TGCGCCAGCAGCCAAGGTCCCGGTTCACCCCTCCACTTT
V: TRBV28; D: NA; J: TRBJ1-2; size: NA; CDR3: CATSPTGEQPNYGYTF; DNA: TGTGCCACCTCCCCCACAGGAGAACAACCTAACTATGGCTACACCTTC
V: TRBV6-1; D: NA; J: TRBJ2-7; size: NA; CDR3: CASSEWAGYEQYF; DNA: TGTGCCAGCAGTGAATGGGCAGGATACGAGCAGTACTTC
V: TRBV7-3; D: NA; J: TRBJ1-2; size: NA; CDR3: CASSFAGGDRPYGYTF; DNA: TGTGCCAGCAGCTTCGCCGGGGGAGACAGGCCCTATGGCTACACCTTC
V: TRBV19; D: NA; J: TRBJ2-7; size: NA; CDR3: CASSPRDGYDEQYF; DNA: TGTGCCAGTAGTCCCCGGGACGGATACGACGAGCAGTACTTC
V: TRBV4-1; D: NA; J: TRBJ2-1; size: NA; CDR3: CASSQIRGAYNEQFF; DNA: TGCGCCAGCAGCCAAATCAGAGGGGCCTACAATGAGCAGTTCTTC
V: TRBV28; D: NA; J: TRBJ2-1; size: NA; CDR3: CASSPGEETYNEQFF; DNA: TGTGCCAGCAGCCCCGGGGAAGAGACCTACAATGAGCAGTTCTTC
V: TRBV6-5; D: NA; J: TRBJ1-1; size: NA; CDR3: CASSYLPVNMNTEAFF; DNA: TGTGCCAGCAGTTACCTTCCAGTAAACATGAACACTGAAGCTTTCTTT
V: TRBV4-3; D: TRBD1; J: TRBJ1-2; size: NA; CDR3: CASSPRQGRGYGYTF; DNA: TGCGCCAGCAGCCCCCGACAGGGGAGAGGCTATGGCTACACCTTC
V: TRBV28; D: NA; J: TRBJ1-1; size: NA; CDR3: CASSSSFTPKNTEAFF; DNA: TGTGCCAGCAGTAGTTCGTTTACACCTAAAAACACTGAAGCTTTCTTT
V: TRBV9; D: TRBD1; J: TRBJ2-7; size: NA; CDR3: CASSVGDRAYEQYF; DNA: TGTGCCAGCAGCGTAGGGGACAGAGCATACGAGCAGTACTTC
V: TRBV10-3; D: NA; J: TRBJ2-7; size: NA; CDR3: CAISESGQGIGLLREQYF; DNA: TGTGCCATCAGTGAGTCGGGGCAGGGGATAGGGCTTCTGCGCGAGCAGTACTTC
V: TRBV28; D: TRBD1; J: TRBJ2-5; size: NA; CDR3: CASSPLGTGGQETQYF; DNA: TGTGCCAGCAGTCCTCTTGGGACAGGTGGGCAAGAGACCCAGTACTTC
V: TRBV11-2; D: TRBD1; J: TRBJ1-1; size: NA; CDR3: CASSLFDRAGASEAFF; DNA: TGTGCCAGCAGCTTATTCGACAGGGCTGGTGCATCTGAAGCTTTCTTT
V: TRBV21-1; D: NA; J: TRBJ2-5; size: NA; CDR3: CARKTGQLTIYQETQYF; DNA: TGTGCCAGAAAAACGGGACAGCTAACCATTTACCAAGAGACCCAGTACTTC
V: TRBV6-5; D: NA; J: TRBJ2-7; size: NA; CDR3: CASSYTPTQIYEQYF; DNA: TGTGCCAGCAGTTACACCCCGACTCAAATCTACGAGCAGTACTTC
V: TRBV9; D: NA; J: TRBJ1-1; size: once; CDR3: CASRGEGTEAFF; DNA: TGTGCCAGCAGGGGGGAGGGCACTGAAGCTTTCTTT